This entry lists 21 T cell receptor beta chains sequenced from one sample in a study of Graves' ophthalmopathy and Graves' hyperthyroidism. From RNA, the CDR3 regions of TCR beta chains were amplified and sequenced. First-round RT-PCR relied on HTBI primers, and a second-round multiplex PCR came next. One entry per CDR3 protein results from TCRdb running MiXCR on the multiplex PCR reads. The data hold 300,000 to 400,000 distinct CDR3 sequences, with 15% to 20% observed a single time. Sample: peripheral blood. These receptors came from an adult man with Graves' ophthalmopathy.

This clonotype was found many times. The CDR3 region is CASSLGRDTYEQYF. CDR3 sequence (DNA): TGTGCCAGCAGCTTGGGCAGGGATACCTACGAGCAGTACTTC. The chain recombines TRBV5-6 with TRBJ2-7, with D possibly being TRBD1 (5 bases). The CDR3 has 14 residues. Trimming took off 0 bases at V and 2 bases at J, with 9 bases between the two ends. The germline gives CDR1 SGHDT, CDR2 YYEEEE.

The J gene is TRBJ1-6, the V gene TRBV12-3 or TRBV12-4; 7 bases are shared with TRBD1. CDR3 length: 15 amino acids. Unmatched junction bases numbered 5, after V lost 6 bases and J lost 3 bases. CDR3 sequence reads: CASSFQGGYNSPLHF. The CDR3 DNA reads as TGTGCCAGCAGCTTCCAGGGGGGCTATAATTCACCCCTCCACTTT.

With regard to this clonotype: Mismatch with germline at one junction end may stem from a read error. J is TRBJ1-1 and V is TRBV30; D not resolved. CDR3 length: 11 residues. CDR1 and CDR2 (germline): GTSNPN, SVGIG (reference sequence). The DNA of the CDR3 is TGTGCCTCGAGTGTACTGGCTGAAGCTTCCTTT. Its translation is CASSVLAEASF. Together with reference TRBV30 and TRBJ1-1, the CDR3 gives the full variable domain: SQTIHQWPATLVQPVGSPLSLECTVEGTSNPNLYWYRQAAGRGLQLLFYSVGIGQISSEVPQNLSASRPQDRQFILSSKKLLLSDSGFYLCASSVLAEASFGQGTRLTVV.

With regard to this clonotype: This clone may be a read error of a much larger clone one base away. The chain recombines TRBV2 with TRBJ2-7, with D tentatively TRBD2 (5 bases). The CDR3 runs 14 residues. Germline CDR1 reads SNHLY; CDR2 reads FYNNEI. The V gene lost 0 bases and the J gene lost 7 bases, with 13 bases spanning the gap. The CDR3 loop reads CASSEARGGKEQYF. The CDR3 DNA reads as TGTGCCAGCAGTGAAGCGCGAGGAGGAAAGGAGCAGTACTTC. Together with reference TRBV2 and TRBJ2-7, the CDR3 gives the full variable domain: EPEVTQTPSHQVTQMGQEVILRCVPISNHLYFYWYRQILGQKVEFLVSFYNNEISEKSEIFDDQFSVERPDGSNFTLKIRSTKLEDSAMYFCASSEARGGKEQYFGPGTRLTVT.

This clonotype was detected ten times or more. This sequence joins TRBV5-1 and TRBJ1-2; D is unresolved. The CDR3 has 14 amino acids. The V gene lost 2 bases and the J gene lost 0 bases, with 8 bases spanning the gap. CDR1 is SGHRS, CDR2 YFSETQ, per germline. The DNA of the CDR3 is TGCGCCAGCAGCTTACAGCCTACTAACTATGGCTACACCTTC. It specifies CASSLQPTNYGYTF.

This clonotype was seen many times. In DNA, the CDR3 is TGTGCCAGCAGCCTCCTGGTGCAGGGGGCGTACGAGCAGTACTTC. Translation gives CASSLLVQGAYEQYF. This chain connects TRBV7-2 to TRBJ2-7; 8 positions match TRBD1. The CDR3 is 15 amino acids. The germline V gene has CDR1 SGHTA and CDR2 FQGNSA. V lost 5 bases, J lost 4 bases, and 10 bases stayed unmatched.

This clonotype was seen repeatedly, ten times or more. The chain combines TRBV2 with TRBJ1-1, with D unclear. V shed 6 bases and J shed 8 bases, with 13 bases lying between them. The germline V gene has CDR1 SNHLY and CDR2 FYNNEI. The CDR3 has 12 residues. CDR3 in amino acids: CASRGSSVEAFF. CDR3 DNA sequence: TGTGCCAGCAGGGGTTCTTCAGTAGAAGCTTTCTTT.

The J gene is TRBJ1-6, the V gene TRBV12-3 or TRBV12-4; D call uncertain. With 3 bases removed from V and 8 bases from J, the gap between germline ends came to 14 bases. This CDR3 region has 15 residues. CDR3 coding DNA: TGTGCCAGCAGTTTTTCGGACGCCGGATATTCACCCCTCCACTTT. The encoded protein is CASSFSDAGYSPLHF.

This chain connects TRBV10-2 to TRBJ2-5; TRBD2 matches at 9 bases. V was pared by 6 bases and J by 0 bases, with 11 bases of the junction left unmatched. The CDR3 is 17 residues long. Germline V lookup: CDR1 WSHSY, CDR2 SAAADI. CDR3 DNA sequence: TGCGCCAGCAGCAGGGGACGTCTAGCGGGAAACCAAGAGACCCAGTACTTC. This sequence encodes CASSRGRLAGNQETQYF.

At least ten counts were recorded for this clonotype. This chain connects TRBV5-1 to TRBJ1-2, with a tentative D call TRBD1 (6 bases). V lost 1 base and J 4 bases, leaving 14 bases between the germline ends. The germline V gene has CDR1 SGHRS and CDR2 YFSETQ. This CDR3 contains 15 residues. The CDR3 here is CASSLFSGGGYGYTF. The CDR3 DNA is TGCGCCAGCAGCTTGTTTTCGGGGGGCGGCTATGGCTACACCTTC.

This clonotype appeared many times. The V and J genes are TRBV20-1 and TRBJ1-1; 8 positions agree with TRBD1. V lost 6 bases and J lost 0; bases outside the gene matches: 9. The CDR3 length is 15 residues. Germline V gives CDR1 DFQATT, CDR2 SNEGSKA (reference sequence). The CDR3 DNA follows: TGCAGTGCAGCCGGGACAGGCTTTCTGAACACTGAAGCTTTCTTT. Its protein is CSAAGTGFLNTEAFF.

This clonotype was recorded many times. V usage is TRBV27 and J usage is TRBJ1-5, with a tentative D call TRBD1 (6 bases). Trimming took off 7 bases at V and 2 bases at J, with 15 bases between the two ends. This CDR3 has 15 amino acids. Germline lookup yields CDR1 MNHEY and CDR2 SMNVEV (reference sequence). In nucleotides, the CDR3 is TGTGCCAGCAACCCCCGGGGGGCGGGCAATCAGCCCCAGCATTTT. It codes for CASNPRGAGNQPQHF.

This clonotype was seen many times. V and J are TRBV6-5 and TRBJ1-6; the D is unclear. Trimming took 7 bases from V and 9 from J, leaving 19 bases between them. The CDR3 is 15 amino acids. CDR1 and CDR2 (germline): MNHEY, SVGAGI. Written as DNA, the CDR3 is TGTGCCAGCACCTTTGACCCCAGGAGAGGTTCACCCCTCCACTTT. It codes for CASTFDPRRGSPLHF.

There are many counts of this clonotype. V gene TRBV14 combines with J gene TRBJ2-7; D is unclear. CDR3 size: 14 residues. CDR1 and CDR2 (germline): SGHDN, FVKESK. Trimming stripped 2 bases from V and 3 bases from J, with 11 bases between. CDR3 sequence (DNA): TGTGCCAGCAGCCAAAACGACATATTCTACGAGCAGTACTTC. Translated: CASSQNDIFYEQYF.

This clonotype was picked up many times. The rearrangement joins TRBV28 to TRBJ1-2; a weak D match, TRBD1 (6 bases). This CDR3 region has 14 residues. Germline CDR1 and CDR2: MDHEN and SYDVKM. Trimming took 3 bases from V and 7 from J, leaving 15 bases between them. In DNA, the CDR3 is TGTGCCAGCAGTTTTTGGGGGGGCGGCCTTGGCTACACCTTC. As protein: CASSFWGGGLGYTF.

The CDR3 is CASSVRRERETQYF. As DNA, the CDR3 is TGTGCCAGCAGTGTCCGCAGGGAGAGGGAGACCCAGTACTTC. V and J are TRBV6-4 and TRBJ2-5; D may correspond to TRBD1 or TRBD2 (5 bases each). The germline V gene encodes CDR1 MRHNA and CDR2 SNTAGT. The CDR3 is 14 residues long. Trimming removed 4 bases at V and 5 bases at J, with 14 bases between.

This clonotype has ten or more counts. The rearrangement joins TRBV6-4 to TRBJ2-6; 8 nucleotides line up with TRBD1. The germline CDR1 and CDR2 sequences are MRHNA and SNTAGT. The V segment lost 6 bases and the J segment 2 bases; nucleotides outside the gene matches: 9. There are 17 residues in the CDR3. CDR3 sequence reads: CASSVRDRIPGANVLTF. The CDR3 nucleotides read TGTGCCAGCAGCGTTAGGGACAGGATCCCTGGGGCCAACGTCCTGACTTTC.

The V gene is TRBV12-3 or TRBV12-4, the J gene TRBJ2-7; D remains unclear. Trimming left V 1 base short and J 6 bases short, with 10 bases between. The CDR3 sequence is 13 residues long. The CDR3 DNA reads as TGTGCCAGCAGTTTAGGGGCAGGTCGCGAGCAGTACTTC. It specifies CASSLGAGREQYF.

The rearrangement uses TRBV2 and TRBJ1-2; the D gene is possibly TRBD1 (5 bases). Germline loops: CDR1 SNHLY, CDR2 FYNNEI. Between the trimmed V and J ends, which lost 6 bases and 5 bases, there was a span of 13 bases. The CDR3 length is 13 residues. The CDR3 nucleotides read TGTGCCAGCAGCCTGGACAACCGGTATGGCTACACCTTC. Translation gives CASSLDNRYGYTF.

This clonotype was observed many times. V usage is TRBV18 and J usage is TRBJ1-2, with TRBD1 matching 10 bases. The CDR3 consists of 14 residues. V was clipped by 3 bases and J by 3 bases; unmatched bases: 1. Germline CDR1 is KGHSH and CDR2 is LQKENI. The CDR3 protein is CASSPGTGDYGYTF. CDR3 coding DNA: TGTGCCAGCTCACCCGGGACAGGGGACTATGGCTACACCTTC.

This clonotype was detected many times. V gene TRBV30 combines with J gene TRBJ2-5, with D tentatively TRBD1 (6 bases). This CDR3 has 17 residues. Germline CDR1 reads GTSNPN; CDR2 reads SVGIG (reference sequence). V dropped 3 bases and J dropped 8 bases, with 28 bases sitting between them. The CDR3 bases are TGTGCCTGGAGCGACGCCGGGACATGGCGTGTCACCGATACCCAGTACTTC. Its translation is CAWSDAGTWRVTDTQYF.